The 14 T cell receptor beta chains below were found in one sample sequenced in a study of prognosis after radiotherapy for stage I lung cancer. Amplification of the TCR beta CDR3 (from genomic DNA) was done by two-round multiplex PCR. First-round PCR amplification was performed with primers specific to each TRBV and TRBJ gene. From the multiplex PCR reads, TCRdb called clonotypes with MiXCR, one entry per CDR3 protein. The top ten hold around 35% of the sample, which has fewer than 40,000 distinct CDR3 sequences, about 32% seen once. The starting material was PBMCs, obtained before or after stereotactic body radiation therapy (not recorded which). These TCRs come from a donor older than 45 with non-small cell lung cancer.

The sample holds many counts of this clonotype. The rearrangement joins TRBV20-1 to TRBJ2-6; TRBD1 agrees at 12 bases. The CDR3 consists of 16 residues. V lost 5 bases, J lost 3 bases, and 5 bases stayed unmatched. CDR1 and CDR2 (germline): DFQATT, SNEGSKA (reference sequence). CDR3 residues: CSAQGQGARGANVLTF. As DNA, the CDR3 is TGCAGTGCTCAGGGACAGGGGGCGCGTGGGGCCAACGTCCTGACTTTC.

This clonotype was found a few times. A much bigger clone sits one base away, suggesting this may be a read error. This rearrangement joins TRBV6-2 or TRBV6-3 to TRBJ2-7; D may be TRBD2 (5 bases). Germline V gives CDR1 MNHEY, CDR2 SVGEGT. This CDR3 has 14 amino acids. CDR3 loop: CASSYSGSSYEQHF. In DNA, the CDR3 is TGTGCCAGCAGCTACTCGGGGAGCTCCTACGAGCAGCACTTC.

This clonotype was counted ten times or more. The gene calls are TRBV24-1 and TRBJ2-3; D gene uncertain. Germline V gene sequence: CDR1 KGHDR, CDR2 SFDVKD. Trimming stripped 2 bases from V and 0 bases from J, with 2 bases between. The CDR3 covers 13 residues. The CDR3 coding sequence is TGTGCCACCAGTGATTCCAGCACAGATACGCAGTATTTT. It translates to CATSDSSTDTQYF.

A remark on this clonotype: A far bigger clonotype differs at one base, so this is likely a read error. This sequence joins TRBV6-2 or TRBV6-3 and TRBJ2-1; D gene uncertain. Per the germline V gene, CDR1 is MNHEY and CDR2 is SVGEGT. V shed 7 bases and J shed 5 bases, with 9 bases lying between them. The CDR3 runs to 12 residues. The CDR3 spells CASIPRHNEQFF. The DNA for the CDR3 is TGTGCCAGCATTCCCAGACACAATGAGCAGTTCTTC.

A remark on this clonotype: This may be a read error: a much more frequent sequence differs by one nucleotide. The chain couples TRBV4-1 to TRBJ2-1; 7 bases align to TRBD1. This CDR3 has 15 amino acids. Germline CDR1 and CDR2: MGHRA and YSYEKL. CDR3: CDSSHWDRQNDEQFF. The CDR3 coding sequence is TGCGACAGCAGCCACTGGGACAGACAGAACGATGAGCAGTTCTTC.

This clonotype ranks as medium-sized. The chain has TRBV5-1 and TRBJ2-3; D tentatively reads TRBD1 or TRBD2 (6 bases each). V was trimmed by 3 bases and J by 5 bases, leaving 16 bases between them. The CDR3 spans 15 residues. Germline CDR1 and CDR2: SGHRS and YFSETQ. The chain's CDR3 is CASSSVGGVGDTQYF. For the CDR3, the DNA is TGCGCCAGCAGCTCGGTGGGGGGCGTGGGAGATACGCAGTATTTT.

A note on this clonotype: It may be a read error: a sequence one base away is much more abundant. V and J are TRBV2 and TRBJ2-3; D is possibly TRBD1 or TRBD2 (6 bases each). V was pared by 9 bases and J by 2 bases, with 15 bases between. The CDR3 is 14 residues long. Germline assignment: CDR1 SNHLY and CDR2 FYNNEI. For the CDR3, the DNA is TGTGCCAGTGGGGGGCAGTATGACACAGATACGCAGTATTTT. Protein product: CASGGQYDTDTQYF.

This clonotype has a count of ten or more. V and J are TRBV28 and TRBJ1-5; no firm D call. CDR3 length equals 13 residues. Trimming took off 4 bases at V and 5 bases at J, with 9 bases between the two ends. Germline V CDR1 and CDR2: MDHEN, SYDVKM. CDR3 protein: CASSSGIYQPQHF. The CDR3 DNA reads TGTGCCAGCAGTTCCGGGATCTATCAGCCCCAGCATTTT. Using reference TRBV28 and TRBJ1-5 for the parts outside the CDR3, the full variable domain is DVKVTQSSRYLVKRTGEKVFLECVQDMDHENMFWYRQDPGLGLRLIYFSYDVKMKEKGDIPEGYSVSREKKERFSLILESASTNQTSMYLCASSSGIYQPQHFGDGTRLSIL.

The genes are TRBV19 and TRBJ1-6; D not certain. The CDR3 is 13 amino acids. With 5 bases removed from V and 6 bases from J, the gap between germline ends came to 8 bases. Germline V gene lookup returns CDR1 LNHDA and CDR2 SQIVND (reference sequence). The CDR3 here is CASSPRSNSPLHF. DNA for the CDR3: TGTGCCAGTAGTCCCCGTTCTAATTCACCCCTCCACTTT.

This clonotype has ten or more counts. The chain has TRBV7-9 and TRBJ2-7; no clear D. V dropped 8 bases and J dropped 1 base, with 15 bases sitting between them. This CDR3 region has 14 residues. The germline CDR1 and CDR2 sequences are SEHNR and FQNEAQ (reference sequence). CDR3 coding DNA: TGTGCCAGCGCCCCGATTGGTGGATCCTACGAGCAGTACTTC. Amino acids: CASAPIGGSYEQYF. The whole variable domain, remainder taken from reference TRBV7-9 and TRBJ2-7, is DTGVSQNPRHKITKRGQNVTFRCDPISEHNRLYWYRQTLGQGPEFLTYFQNEAQLEKSRLLSDRFSAERPKGSFSTLEIQRTEQGDSAMYLCASAPIGGSYEQYFGPGTRLTVT.

This clonotype was recorded at least ten times. The chain joins TRBV20-1 to TRBJ2-2; 14 bases line up with TRBD2. Germline loops: CDR1 DFQATT, CDR2 SNEGSKA (reference sequence). The CDR3 extends over 17 amino acids. J gave up 0 bases and V 3 bases, and 3 bases lay outside the gene matches. CDR3 sequence: CSASGLAGGPNTGELFF. The CDR3 DNA reads as TGCAGTGCTAGTGGACTAGCGGGAGGACCGAACACCGGGGAGCTGTTTTTT.

This clonotype was detected ten times or more. This chain uses TRBV4-2 with TRBJ2-1, with 8 bases that match TRBD2. The CDR3 is 15 residues long. Germline CDR1 LGHNA, CDR2 YNFKEQ. V shed 2 bases, J shed 5 bases, and the junction held 5 bases outside the gene matches. In DNA form, the CDR3 reads TGTGCCAGCAGCCAAACGGGAGGGCAGGACAATGAGCAGTTCTTC. Encoded protein: CASSQTGGQDNEQFF.

The rearrangement links TRBV29-1 to TRBJ1-4; D remains unclear. Germline V gives CDR1 SQVTM, CDR2 ANQGSEA. This CDR3 is built from 12 residues. V shed 4 bases and J shed 8 bases, with 11 bases lying between them. The CDR3 nucleotides are TGCAGCGTTGGGGATCCAGACGAAAAACTGTTTTTT. The encoded protein is CSVGDPDEKLFF.

The chain links TRBV6-1 to TRBJ2-7; D gene ambiguous. This CDR3 has 11 residues. CDR1 and CDR2 (germline): MNHNS, SASEGT. The V and J ends lost 11 bases and 3 bases respectively, with 11 bases between them. CDR3 amino acids: CAGIPYYEQYF. The CDR3 DNA sequence: TGTGCCGGCATCCCATACTACGAGCAGTACTTC.